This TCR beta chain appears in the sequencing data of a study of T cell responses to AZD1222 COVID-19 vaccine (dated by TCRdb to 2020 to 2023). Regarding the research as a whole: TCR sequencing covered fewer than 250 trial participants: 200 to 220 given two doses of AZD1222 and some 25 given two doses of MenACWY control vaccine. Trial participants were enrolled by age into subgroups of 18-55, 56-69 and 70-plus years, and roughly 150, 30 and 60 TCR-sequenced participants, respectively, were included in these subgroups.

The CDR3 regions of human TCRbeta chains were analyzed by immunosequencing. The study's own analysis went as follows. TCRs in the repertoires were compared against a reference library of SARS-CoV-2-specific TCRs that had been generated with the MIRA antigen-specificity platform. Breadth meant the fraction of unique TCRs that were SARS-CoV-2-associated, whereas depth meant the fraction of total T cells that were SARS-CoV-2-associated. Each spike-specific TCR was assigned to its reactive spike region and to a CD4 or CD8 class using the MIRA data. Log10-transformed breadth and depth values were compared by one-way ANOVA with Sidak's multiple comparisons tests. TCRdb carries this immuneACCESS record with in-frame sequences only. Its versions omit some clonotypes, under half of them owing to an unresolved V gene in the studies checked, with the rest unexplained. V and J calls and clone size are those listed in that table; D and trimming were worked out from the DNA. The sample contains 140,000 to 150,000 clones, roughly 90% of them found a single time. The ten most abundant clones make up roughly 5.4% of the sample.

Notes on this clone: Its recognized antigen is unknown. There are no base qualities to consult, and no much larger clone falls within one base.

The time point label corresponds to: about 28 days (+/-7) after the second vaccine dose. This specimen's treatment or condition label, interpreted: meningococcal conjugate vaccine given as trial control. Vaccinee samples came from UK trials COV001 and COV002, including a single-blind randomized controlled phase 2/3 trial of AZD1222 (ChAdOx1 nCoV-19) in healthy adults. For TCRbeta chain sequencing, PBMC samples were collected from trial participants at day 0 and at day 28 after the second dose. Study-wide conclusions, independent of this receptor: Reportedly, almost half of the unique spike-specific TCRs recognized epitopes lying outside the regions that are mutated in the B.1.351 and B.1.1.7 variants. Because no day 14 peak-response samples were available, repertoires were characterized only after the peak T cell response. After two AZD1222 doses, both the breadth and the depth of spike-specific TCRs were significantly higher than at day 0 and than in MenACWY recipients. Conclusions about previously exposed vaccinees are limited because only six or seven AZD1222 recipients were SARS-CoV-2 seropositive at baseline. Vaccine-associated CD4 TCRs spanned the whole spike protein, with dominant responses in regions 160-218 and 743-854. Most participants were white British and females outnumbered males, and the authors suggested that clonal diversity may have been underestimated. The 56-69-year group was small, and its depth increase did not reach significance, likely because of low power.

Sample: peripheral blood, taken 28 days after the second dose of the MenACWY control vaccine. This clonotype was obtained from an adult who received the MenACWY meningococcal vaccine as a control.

The DNA is as follows: TGTGCCAGCAGACGCACAGTAGTCCAGAACACTGAAGCTTTCTTT. This encodes CASRRTVVQNTEAFF. The sequence links TRBV6-5 to TRBJ1-1; the D gene is not confidently resolved. The CDR3 runs 15 amino acids, cysteine and phenylalanine included. The retained sequence is limited to the CDR3, 45 bases, with the frame set at the first base. According to the germline V gene, CDR1 reads MNHEY and CDR2 reads SVGAGI. V is shortened by 6 bases, J by 1 base, and the region joining them spans 15 bases.